These T cell receptor beta chains were read from a single sample in a study of T cell repertoires in cytomegalovirus infection. TCRdb reprocessed the reads with MiXCR, giving one entry per CDR3 protein. Altogether fewer than 200,000 distinct CDR3 sequences are present, roughly an eighth being singletons, with the ten largest covering 27%. Material: PBMCs. Source of these receptors: a human donor in good health (CMV status not recorded). Some clones in this sample may be carry-over from other donors' samples. The CDR3 runs from the conserved cysteine through the conserved F or W. A D gene is named only where the DNA matches it firmly. Only some rows state a clone size, as once, few, many or a class for expanded clones.

j_call | d_call | v_call | clone_size | cdr3_nt | cdr3_aa
TRBJ1-2 | TRBD1 | TRBV6-1 | many | TGTGCCAGCAGACCCCGGGACAGGGACCATGGCTACACCTTC | CASRPRDRDHGYTF
TRBJ2-5 | NA | TRBV24-1 | many | TGTGCCACCAGTAACTTTAGGGATGCTCCAGAGACCCAGTACTTC | CATSNFRDAPETQYF
TRBJ2-3 | NA | TRBV29-1 | few | TGCAGCCCCTTGGGACACGGCACGCAGTATTTT | CSPLGHGTQYF
TRBJ2-5 | TRBD1 | TRBV29-1 | few | TGCAGCGTTGTGGGAGACAGGGGGCGACAAGAGACCCAGTACTTC | CSVVGDRGRQETQYF
TRBJ2-7 | NA | TRBV4-1 | NA | TGCGCCAGCAGCCATCGGGACCAAGGCTACGAGCAGTACTTC | CASSHRDQGYEQYF
TRBJ1-3 | NA | TRBV28 | NA | TGTGCCAGCAGTCCCACCCTTGGGGACGGAAACACCATATATTTT | CASSPTLGDGNTIYF
TRBJ1-1 | TRBD1 | TRBV6-6 | few | TGTGCCAGCAGCCCCCAAAGGACAGGGGGTTGGGGCACTGAAGCTTTCTTT | CASSPQRTGGWGTEAFF
TRBJ2-1 | NA | TRBV10-3 | few | TGTGCCATCAGTGGGGAGGGACAGCTAGGGCATGAGCAGTTCTTC | CAISGEGQLGHEQFF
TRBJ2-7 | NA | TRBV18 | few | TGTGCCAGCTCACCAGCATCCTCCTACGAGCAGTACTTC | CASSPASSYEQYF
TRBJ1-1 | TRBD1 | TRBV10-3 | NA | TGTGCCATCAGTGAGCCAGGGGGCTTCACTGAAGCTTTCTTT | CAISEPGGFTEAFF
TRBJ2-2 | NA | TRBV6-1 | many | TGTGCCAGCAGTTCCCCTGGAGGGAACACCGGGGAGCTGTTTTTT | CASSSPGGNTGELFF
TRBJ2-1 | TRBD2 | TRBV28 | NA | TGTGCCAGCACGGGACTAGCGCTGAATGAGCAGTTCTTC | CASTGLALNEQFF
TRBJ2-2 | NA | TRBV6-5 | many | TGTGCCAGCAACAGGGCGGGGAACACCGGGGAGCTGTTTTTT | CASNRAGNTGELFF
TRBJ2-2 | NA | TRBV27 | few | TGTGCCAGCAGTAACTCCGTGGAGGGAAAGAACACCGGGGAGCTGTTTTTT | CASSNSVEGKNTGELFF
TRBJ1-6 | NA | TRBV28 | few | TGTGCCAGCAGTTTTCAGGCGGGGAACAATTCACCCCTCCACTTT | CASSFQAGNNSPLHF
TRBJ2-5 | TRBD2 | TRBV14 | NA | TGTGCCAGCAGCCAAGATCCCAGCGGGGCAGAGACCCAGTACTTC | CASSQDPSGAETQYF
TRBJ2-7 | TRBD1 | TRBV7-2 | many | TGTGCCAGCAGCCTGTACAGGGGTCTATCCGAGCAGTACTTC | CASSLYRGLSEQYF
TRBJ1-1 | TRBD1 | TRBV7-6 | many | TGTGCCAGCAGCAAGGGACAGAAGAACACTGAAGCTTTCTTT | CASSKGQKNTEAFF
TRBJ2-6 | TRBD2 | TRBV7-9 | few | TGTGCCAGCAGCTTAAAAGTCGGGGGGGCAACTGGGGCCAACGTCCTGACTTTC | CASSLKVGGATGANVLTF
TRBJ2-3 | TRBD2 | TRBV4-2 | many | TGTGCCAGCAGCCAAGGAGAAACTAGCGGGAGAGGCACAGATACGCAGTATTTT | CASSQGETSGRGTDTQYF
TRBJ2-5 | NA | TRBV29-1 | few | TGCAGCGTTGAAGAGGGGGCCGCGGGGACCCAGTACTTC | CSVEEGAAGTQYF
TRBJ1-1 | TRBD1 | TRBV20-1 | NA | TGCAGTGCTGCCCCACAGGGGTTGAACACTGAAGCTTTCTTT | CSAAPQGLNTEAFF
TRBJ2-7 | NA | TRBV5-1 | many | TGCGCCAGCAGCTTGGAGGGCAGTACCTACGAGCAGTACTTC | CASSLEGSTYEQYF
TRBJ1-1 | TRBD1 | TRBV10-3 | few | TGTGCCATCAGGGACAGGTTAGGCACTGAAGCTTTCTTT | CAIRDRLGTEAFF
TRBJ1-1 | NA | TRBV7-2 | many | TGTGCCAGCACCATTTTATCTGGGTCCCAAGCTTTCTTT | CASTILSGSQAFF
TRBJ1-3 | TRBD1 | TRBV7-3 | many | TGTGCCAGCAGCTTAATTCGCCCCCGGGACAGGGGGGGAAACACCATATATTTT | CASSLIRPRDRGGNTIYF
TRBJ1-3 | NA | TRBV27 | NA | TGTGCCAGCAGTCTGAGCGGGCACTCTGGAAACACCATATATTTT | CASSLSGHSGNTIYF
TRBJ2-2 | TRBD1 | TRBV20-1 | NA | TGCAGTGCTGCCCGGGACAGGGTCACCGGGGAGCTGTTTTTT | CSAARDRVTGELFF
TRBJ2-3 | TRBD2 | TRBV6-5 | many | TGTGCCAGCAGCTCACTAGCGGGATTGTCAGATACGCAGTATTTT | CASSSLAGLSDTQYF
TRBJ2-5 | NA | TRBV6-2/TRBV6-3 | many | TGTGCCAGCAGTTACATCGCCAGGGAAAAGACCCAGTACTTC | CASSYIAREKTQYF
TRBJ1-2 | NA | TRBV7-9 | many | TGTGCCAGCAGCCCCACGGGGGGCGATGGCTACACCTTC | CASSPTGGDGYTF
TRBJ1-2 | NA | TRBV6-2/TRBV6-3 | NA | TGTGCCAGCAGTGGGCAGGGGCTGGGTGGCTACACCTTC | CASSGQGLGGYTF
TRBJ2-3 | TRBD1 | TRBV20-1 | few | TGCAGTGCTAGGATTACTAGTTTGACAGGGGGTAAAGGAGATACGCAGTATTTT | CSARITSLTGGKGDTQYF
TRBJ1-1 | NA | TRBV7-2 | many | TGTGCCAGCAGCTCCGAGGACAGCCTCTTGTTTGTTAGCACTGAAGCTTTCTTT | CASSSEDSLLFVSTEAFF
TRBJ1-2 | NA | TRBV19 | NA | TGTGCCAGCGGGGGGGAACAGGCCTATGGCTACACCTTC | CASGGEQAYGYTF
TRBJ1-6 | TRBD1 | TRBV28 | many | TGTGCCAGCAGTCGAGACAGGGTTAATTCACCCCTCCACTTT | CASSRDRVNSPLHF
TRBJ2-5 | TRBD2 | TRBV5-4 | NA | TGTGCCAGCAGCATCCGACTAGCGGGGGGAGAGACCCAGTACTTC | CASSIRLAGGETQYF
TRBJ1-5 | TRBD1 | TRBV28 | many | TGTGCCAGCAGTTCCGTGGACAGGGGAGTCGGTAGACGCAATCAGCCCCAGCATTTT | CASSSVDRGVGRRNQPQHF
TRBJ2-5 | NA | TRBV12-3/TRBV12-4 | few | TGTGCCAGCAGTTTTAGCAGAGAAGAGACCCAGTACTTC | CASSFSREETQYF
TRBJ1-1 | NA | TRBV6-9 | NA | TGTGCCAGCAGTTACGGACAAAACACTGAAGCTTTCTTT | CASSYGQNTEAFF
TRBJ2-7 | NA | TRBV7-2 | many | TGTGCCAGCAGCTTAGTGTCTAGCGCCGCCTACGAGCAGTACTTC | CASSLVSSAAYEQYF
TRBJ2-3 | TRBD1 | TRBV25-1 | many | TGTGCCAGCAAAAGACAGGGTAGAGATACGCAGTATTTT | CASKRQGRDTQYF
TRBJ1-2 | TRBD1 | TRBV20-1 | few | TGCAGTGCTATAGAGACAGGGGGAGGCTACACCTTC | CSAIETGGGYTF
TRBJ1-2 | TRBD1 | TRBV20-1 | NA | TGCAGTGCTTTTCAGGGGGCGCAACTGGGGTATGGCTACACCTTC | CSAFQGAQLGYGYTF
TRBJ2-7 | NA | TRBV5-1 | few | TGCGCCAGCAGCGCCGGACACGTGAACTCCTACGAGCAGTACTTC | CASSAGHVNSYEQYF
TRBJ1-4 | NA | TRBV7-2 | many | TGTGCCAGCAGCTTCAGTGCAACTAATGAAAAACTGTTTTTT | CASSFSATNEKLFF
TRBJ1-6 | TRBD1 | TRBV29-1 | few | TGCAGCGTCGTGACAGGGGGTTATAATTCACCCCTCCACTTT | CSVVTGGYNSPLHF
TRBJ2-4 | NA | TRBV7-2 | many | TGTGCCAGCAGCCCGGTTGTCAACCCACTAGCCAAAAACATTCAGTACTTC | CASSPVVNPLAKNIQYF
TRBJ1-4 | TRBD1 | TRBV5-6 | NA | TGTGCCAGCAGCTTGGGGACAGGGGGATATGAAAAACTGTTTTTT | CASSLGTGGYEKLFF
TRBJ2-7 | TRBD2 | TRBV6-2/TRBV6-3 | NA | TGTGCCAGCAGTTACTCGACTAGCGGGGGTTACTACGAGCAGTACTTC | CASSYSTSGGYYEQYF
TRBJ2-5 | TRBD1 | TRBV11-2 | NA | TGTGCCAGCAGCTTAGCGGGGACAGGGAGGAGTGAGACCCAGTACTTC | CASSLAGTGRSETQYF
TRBJ1-1 | NA | TRBV29-1 | NA | TGCAGCGTTCTGGCGGCATTGAACACTGAAGCTTTCTTT | CSVLAALNTEAFF
TRBJ2-1 | NA | TRBV7-2 | NA | TGTGCCAGCAGCTTAAGTTCGCGGCAGTACAATGAGCAGTTCTTC | CASSLSSRQYNEQFF